This TCR beta chain came from a study of CD8+CD57+ T cells in acquired aplastic anemia. Study overall: Yields of DNA that came from sorted CD4+ and CD8+ cells averaged roughly 3 ug.

Germline lookup yields CDR1 SGHVS and CDR2 FQNEAQ. Trimming removed 5 bases from V and 5 bases from J, with 15 bases in between. The CDR3 has 14 amino acids. This clonotype was seen repeatedly, ten times or more. What it binds is unknown. The use of genomic DNA as template underpinned the TCR beta VDJ and CDR3 profiling. MiXCR was run by TCRdb on the reads, yielding one entry per CDR3 protein. The table shows about 160,000 distinct CDR3 sequences, with around half occurring only once. The sequenced patients had an expansion of CD8+CD57+ cells seen by flow cytometry. Severe acquired aplastic anemia affected all patients. Blood came from patients not yet given any therapy. Findings of the study overall: Simpson's diversity of CD8+ cells was not significantly different in patients compared with controls.

This chain joins TRBV7-8 and TRBJ2-5; possibly TRBD2 for D (6 bases). The sequenced sample consisted of sorted CD4+, CD8+, or CD8+CD57+ T cells (not recorded which) from PBMCs. The clonotype was recovered from a human donor with aplastic anemia. This CDR3 is CASSVRDSGETQYF. Written as DNA, the CDR3 is TGTGCCAGCAGCGTACGGGACTCGGGGGAGACCCAGTACTTC.